The 3 T cell receptor beta chains listed next were all sequenced from one sample in a study of cytomegalovirus exposure and HLA in healthy donors. Some clones are missing from TCRdb's copy, which holds only in-frame ones; the method was immunoSEQ multiplex PCR. The repertoire holds 100,000 to 150,000 clones, with 75% to 90% as singletons. Sequenced sample: PBMCs. The source is a woman aged 18 to 35 in good health and CMV-seronegative.

The chain joins TRBV6-5 to TRBJ1-1; 7 bases agree with TRBD1. This CDR3 is 14 amino acids long. CDR1 and CDR2 from the germline V gene are MNHEY and SVGAGI. J gave up 0 bases and V 6 bases, and 4 bases lay outside the gene matches. The CDR3 loop is CASSPGGMNTEAFF. CDR3 DNA sequence: TGTGCCAGCAGCCCAGGGGGGATGAACACTGAAGCTTTCTTT.

V is TRBV2 and J is TRBJ1-5; 7 nucleotides line up with TRBD1. The CDR3 totals 13 residues. Germline-derived CDR1 and CDR2 are SNHLY and FYNNEI. After removal of 8 bases from V and 3 bases from J, the junction contained 4 bases not matched to a gene. CDR3 nucleotides: TGTGCCAGCCGAGGACAGGTCAATCAGCCCCAGCATTTT. As protein: CASRGQVNQPQHF.

In its sample, this clone was seen once. This chain uses TRBV19 with TRBJ2-1; 7 nucleotides align to TRBD2. This CDR3 contains 14 residues. V shed 4 bases, J shed 2 bases, and the junction held 2 bases outside the gene matches. Germline lookup yields CDR1 LNHDA and CDR2 SQIVND (reference sequence). CDR3 amino acids: CASSTGTTYNEQFF. The DNA of the CDR3 is TGTGCCAGTAGTACCGGGACTACCTACAATGAGCAGTTCTTC.